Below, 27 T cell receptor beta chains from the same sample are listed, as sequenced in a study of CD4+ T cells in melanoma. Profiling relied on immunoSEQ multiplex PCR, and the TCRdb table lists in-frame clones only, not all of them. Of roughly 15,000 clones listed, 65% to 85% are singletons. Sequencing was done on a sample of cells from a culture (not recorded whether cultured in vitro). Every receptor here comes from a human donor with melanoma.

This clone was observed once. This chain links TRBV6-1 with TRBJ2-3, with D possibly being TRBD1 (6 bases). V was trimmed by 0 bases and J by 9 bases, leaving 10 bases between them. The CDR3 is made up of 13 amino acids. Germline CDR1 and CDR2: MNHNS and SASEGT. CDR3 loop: CASSEARTATQYF. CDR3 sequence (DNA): TGTGCCAGCAGTGAAGCACGGACAGCCACGCAGTATTTT.

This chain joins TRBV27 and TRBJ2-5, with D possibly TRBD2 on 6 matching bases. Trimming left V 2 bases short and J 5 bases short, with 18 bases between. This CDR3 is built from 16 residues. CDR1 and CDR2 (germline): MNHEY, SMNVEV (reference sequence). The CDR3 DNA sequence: TGTGCCAGCAGTTTACGTCCCCGACTAGAGGTCGAGACCCAGTACTTC. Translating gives CASSLRPRLEVETQYF.

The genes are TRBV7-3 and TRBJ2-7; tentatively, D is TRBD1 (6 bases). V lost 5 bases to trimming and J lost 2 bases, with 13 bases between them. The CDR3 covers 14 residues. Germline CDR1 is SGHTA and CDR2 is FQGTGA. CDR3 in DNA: TGTGCCAGCAGCCCTCAACAGGGACCCTACGAGCAGTACTTC. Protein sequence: CASSPQQGPYEQYF.

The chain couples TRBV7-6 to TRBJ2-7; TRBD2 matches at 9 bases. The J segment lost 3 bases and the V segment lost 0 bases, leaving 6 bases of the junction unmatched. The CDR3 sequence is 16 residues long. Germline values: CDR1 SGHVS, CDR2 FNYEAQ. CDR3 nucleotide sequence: TGTGCCAGCAGCTTAGCTGGGCGGGGGGGAGTCTACGAGCAGTACTTC. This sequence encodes CASSLAGRGGVYEQYF.

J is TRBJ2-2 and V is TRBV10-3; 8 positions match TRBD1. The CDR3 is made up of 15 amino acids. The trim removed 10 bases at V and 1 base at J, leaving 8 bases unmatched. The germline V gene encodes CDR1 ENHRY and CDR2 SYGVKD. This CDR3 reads CATLDRAKNTGELFF. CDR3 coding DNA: TGTGCCACCTTGGACAGGGCCAAGAACACCGGGGAGCTGTTTTTT.

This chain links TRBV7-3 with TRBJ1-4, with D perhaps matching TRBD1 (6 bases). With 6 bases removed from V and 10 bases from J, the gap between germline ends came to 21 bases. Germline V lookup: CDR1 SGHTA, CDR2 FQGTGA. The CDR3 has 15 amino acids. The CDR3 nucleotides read TGTGCCAGCAGTGAACTCCGGGACACAGCTGGAAAACTGTTTTTT. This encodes CASSELRDTAGKLFF.

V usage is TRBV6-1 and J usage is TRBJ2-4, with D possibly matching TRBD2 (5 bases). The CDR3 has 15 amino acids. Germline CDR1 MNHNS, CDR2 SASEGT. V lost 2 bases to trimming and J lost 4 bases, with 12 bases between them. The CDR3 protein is CASSENTGDKNIQYF. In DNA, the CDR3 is TGTGCCAGCAGTGAAAATACCGGGGATAAAAACATTCAGTACTTC.

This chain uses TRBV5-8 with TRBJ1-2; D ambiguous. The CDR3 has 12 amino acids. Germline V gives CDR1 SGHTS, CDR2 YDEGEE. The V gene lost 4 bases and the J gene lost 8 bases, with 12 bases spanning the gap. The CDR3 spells CASSRLPTGYTF. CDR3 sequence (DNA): TGTGCCAGCAGCCGGTTGCCCACCGGCTACACCTTC.

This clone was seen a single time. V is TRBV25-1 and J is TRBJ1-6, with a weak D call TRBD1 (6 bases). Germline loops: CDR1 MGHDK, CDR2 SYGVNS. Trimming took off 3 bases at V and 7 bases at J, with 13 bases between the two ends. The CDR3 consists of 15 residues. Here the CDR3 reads CASSETQGSNSPLHF. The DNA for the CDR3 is TGTGCCAGCAGTGAGACCCAGGGGTCAAATTCACCCCTCCACTTT.

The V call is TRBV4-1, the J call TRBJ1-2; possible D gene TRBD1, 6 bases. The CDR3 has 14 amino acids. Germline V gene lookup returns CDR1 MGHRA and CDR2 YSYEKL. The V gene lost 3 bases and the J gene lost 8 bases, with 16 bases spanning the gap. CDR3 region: CASSQLTGQRGYTF. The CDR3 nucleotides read TGCGCCAGCAGCCAGCTGACAGGCCAGCGAGGCTACACCTTC.

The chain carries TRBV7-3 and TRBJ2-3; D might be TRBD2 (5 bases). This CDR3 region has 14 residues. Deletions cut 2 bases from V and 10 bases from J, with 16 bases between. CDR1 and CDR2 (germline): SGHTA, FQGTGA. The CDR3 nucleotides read TGTGCCAGCAGCTTATCCCGAACCGCTAGCCCGCAGTATTTT. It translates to CASSLSRTASPQYF.

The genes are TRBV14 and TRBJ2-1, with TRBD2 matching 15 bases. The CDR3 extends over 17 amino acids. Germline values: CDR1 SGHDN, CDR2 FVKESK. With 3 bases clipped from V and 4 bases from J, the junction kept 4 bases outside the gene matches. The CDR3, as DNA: TGTGCCAGCAGCCACCGGACTAGCGGGGGGGCTTACAATGAGCAGTTCTTC. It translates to CASSHRTSGGAYNEQFF.

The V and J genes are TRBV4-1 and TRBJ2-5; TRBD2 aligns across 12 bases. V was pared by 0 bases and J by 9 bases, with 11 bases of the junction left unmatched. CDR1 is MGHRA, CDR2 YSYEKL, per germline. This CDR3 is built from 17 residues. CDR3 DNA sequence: TGCGCCAGCAGCCAAGATCGGACTAGCGGGGACCAGGCGGCCCAGTACTTC. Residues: CASSQDRTSGDQAAQYF.

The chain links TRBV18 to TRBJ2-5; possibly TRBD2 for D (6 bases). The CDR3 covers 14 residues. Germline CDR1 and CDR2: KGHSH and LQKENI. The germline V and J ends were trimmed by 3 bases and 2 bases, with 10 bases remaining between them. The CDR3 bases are TGTGCCAGCTCACCGGCGGGGCGACAAGAGACCCAGTACTTC. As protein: CASSPAGRQETQYF.

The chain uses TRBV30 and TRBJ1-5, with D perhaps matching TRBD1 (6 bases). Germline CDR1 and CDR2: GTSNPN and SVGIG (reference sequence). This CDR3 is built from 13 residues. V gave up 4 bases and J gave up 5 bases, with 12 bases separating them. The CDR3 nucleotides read TGTGCCTGGACTGGGACACACGATCAGCCCCAGCATTTT. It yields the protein CAWTGTHDQPQHF.

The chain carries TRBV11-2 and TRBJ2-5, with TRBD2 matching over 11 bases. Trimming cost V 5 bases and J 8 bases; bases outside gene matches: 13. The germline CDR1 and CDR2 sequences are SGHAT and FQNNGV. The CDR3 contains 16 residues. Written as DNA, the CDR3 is TGTGCCAGCAGCGCGGGACTAGCGGTCGATGGTGTAACCCAGTACTTC. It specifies CASSAGLAVDGVTQYF.

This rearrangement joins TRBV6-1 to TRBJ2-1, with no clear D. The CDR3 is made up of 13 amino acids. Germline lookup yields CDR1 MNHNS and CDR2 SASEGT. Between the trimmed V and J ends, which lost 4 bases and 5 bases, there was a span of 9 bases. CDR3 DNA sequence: TGTGCCAGCAGTGTGCACCACGACAATGAGCAGTTCTTC. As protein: CASSVHHDNEQFF.

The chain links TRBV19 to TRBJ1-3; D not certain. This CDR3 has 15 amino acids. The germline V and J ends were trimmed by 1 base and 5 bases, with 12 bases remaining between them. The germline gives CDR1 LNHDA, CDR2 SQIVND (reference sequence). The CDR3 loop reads CASSIVRASRNTIYF. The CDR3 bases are TGTGCCAGTAGTATAGTCAGAGCTTCAAGAAACACCATATATTTT.

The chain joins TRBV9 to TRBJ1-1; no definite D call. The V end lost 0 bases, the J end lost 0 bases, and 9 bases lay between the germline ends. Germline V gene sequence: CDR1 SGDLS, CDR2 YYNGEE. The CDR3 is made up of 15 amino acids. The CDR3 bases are TGTGCCAGCAGCGTAGGGACCAGGATGAACACTGAAGCTTTCTTT. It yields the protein CASSVGTRMNTEAFF.

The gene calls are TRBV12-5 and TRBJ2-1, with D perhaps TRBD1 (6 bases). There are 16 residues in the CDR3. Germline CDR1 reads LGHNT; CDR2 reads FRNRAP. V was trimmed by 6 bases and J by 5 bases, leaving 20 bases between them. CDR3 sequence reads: CASGRLRTATNNEQFF. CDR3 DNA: TGTGCTAGTGGCCGACTTCGGACAGCCACCAACAATGAGCAGTTCTTC. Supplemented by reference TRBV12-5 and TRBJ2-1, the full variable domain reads DARVTQTPRHKVTEMGQEVTMRCQPILGHNTVFWYRQTMMQGLELLAYFRNRAPLDDSGMPKDRFSAEMPDATLATLKIQPSEPRDSAVYFCASGRLRTATNNEQFFGPGTRLTVL.

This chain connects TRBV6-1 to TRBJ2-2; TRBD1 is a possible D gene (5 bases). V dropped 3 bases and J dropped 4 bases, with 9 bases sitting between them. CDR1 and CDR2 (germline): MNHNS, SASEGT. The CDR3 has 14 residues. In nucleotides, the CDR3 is TGTGCCAGCAGTGAGGGTGGGGCCACCGGGGAGCTGTTTTTT. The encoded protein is CASSEGGATGELFF.

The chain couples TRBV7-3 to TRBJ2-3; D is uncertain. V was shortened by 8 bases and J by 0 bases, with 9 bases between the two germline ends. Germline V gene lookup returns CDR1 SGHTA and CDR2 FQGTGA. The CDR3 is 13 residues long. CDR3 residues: CASRRTSTDTQYF. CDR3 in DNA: TGTGCCAGCCGGCGTACTAGCACAGATACGCAGTATTTT.

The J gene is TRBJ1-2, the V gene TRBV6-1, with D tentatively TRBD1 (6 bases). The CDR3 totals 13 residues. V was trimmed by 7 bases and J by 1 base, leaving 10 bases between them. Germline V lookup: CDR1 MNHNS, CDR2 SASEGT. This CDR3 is CASKTGSNYGYTF. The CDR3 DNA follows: TGTGCCAGCAAAACAGGGAGTAACTATGGCTACACCTTC.

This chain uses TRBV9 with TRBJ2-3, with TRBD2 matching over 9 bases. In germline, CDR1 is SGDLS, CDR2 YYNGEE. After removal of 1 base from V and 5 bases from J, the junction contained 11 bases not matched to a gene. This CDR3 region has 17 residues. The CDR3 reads CASSVSGGGAMVDTQYF. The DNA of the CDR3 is TGTGCCAGCAGCGTATCGGGCGGGGGGGCAATGGTAGATACGCAGTATTTT.

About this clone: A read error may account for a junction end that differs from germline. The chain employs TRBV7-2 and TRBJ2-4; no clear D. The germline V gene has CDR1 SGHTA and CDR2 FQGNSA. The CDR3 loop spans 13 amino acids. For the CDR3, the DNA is TGTGCCAGCAGCTTAGATCGGGTTTTCGGGTTGGACTTC. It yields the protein CASSLDRVFGLDF.

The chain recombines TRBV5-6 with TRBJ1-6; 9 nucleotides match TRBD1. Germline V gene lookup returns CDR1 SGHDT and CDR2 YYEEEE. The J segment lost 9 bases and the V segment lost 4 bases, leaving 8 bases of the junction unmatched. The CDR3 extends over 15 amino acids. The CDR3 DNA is TGTGCCAGCAGCCCGCGGGACAGGGTGAGTTCACCCCTCCACTTT. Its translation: CASSPRDRVSSPLHF. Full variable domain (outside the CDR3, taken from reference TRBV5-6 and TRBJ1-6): DAGVTQSPTHLIKTRGQQVTLRCSPKSGHDTVSWYQQALGQGPQFIFQYYEEEERQRGNFPDRFSGHQFPNYSSELNVNALLLGDSALYLCASSPRDRVSSPLHFGNGTRLTVT.

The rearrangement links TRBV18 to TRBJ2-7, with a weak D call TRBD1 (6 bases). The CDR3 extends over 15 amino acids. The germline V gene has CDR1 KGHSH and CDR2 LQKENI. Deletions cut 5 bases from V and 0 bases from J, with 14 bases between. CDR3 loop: CASSRVRTASYEQYF. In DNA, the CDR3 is TGTGCCAGCTCAAGGGTGAGGACAGCCTCCTACGAGCAGTACTTC.